These 11 T cell receptor beta chains were all obtained from the same sample, sequenced in a study of CD8+CD57+ T cells in acquired aplastic anemia. Individuals selected for sequencing had exhibited CD8+CD57+ cell expansion on flow cytometry. Using genomic DNA as the template, TCR beta VDJ and CDR3 profiling was carried out. TCRdb redid the calling of the reads with MiXCR, one entry per CDR3 protein. The table shows a few hundred thousand distinct CDR3 sequences, with around 82% occurring only once. Specimen: sorted CD4+, CD8+, or CD8+CD57+ T cells (not recorded which) from PBMCs. The receptors come from a human donor with aplastic anemia.

The chain links TRBV29-1 to TRBJ2-1; D is unresolved. Trimming took off 3 bases at V and 12 bases at J, with 15 bases between the two ends. CDR1 and CDR2 (germline): SQVTM, ANQGSEA. The CDR3 is 12 residues long. The CDR3 nucleotides are TGCAGCGTTGATGCTGCCTTCGATCCGCAGTTCTTC. Protein sequence: CSVDAAFDPQFF.

This clonotype was detected a few times. The chain uses TRBV24-1 and TRBJ1-2, with D maybe TRBD1 (5 bases). The CDR3 extends over 13 amino acids. Looked up from germline, CDR1 is KGHDR and CDR2 is SFDVKD. Trimming took off 6 bases at V and 6 bases at J, with 13 bases between the two ends. CDR3 bases: TGTGCCACCAGTCTAAGGGGTGGAGATGGCTACACCTTC. It translates to CATSLRGGDGYTF.

CDR3 in DNA: TGTGCCAGCAGCTTAAAGGGCTGCTACGGGGCCAACGTCCTGACTTTC. It specifies CASSLKGCYGANVLTF. V is TRBV5-4 and J is TRBJ2-6; no clear D gene. This CDR3 has 16 residues. The germline gives CDR1 SGHNT, CDR2 YYREEE (reference sequence). Between the trimmed V and J ends, which lost 2 bases and 4 bases, there was a span of 13 bases.

The genes are TRBV9 and TRBJ1-5; no definite D call. Germline V gives CDR1 SGDLS, CDR2 YYNGEE. The CDR3 has 15 residues. V was pared by 2 bases and J by 2 bases, with 11 bases between. The chain's CDR3 is CASSVATARNQPQHF. DNA for the CDR3: TGTGCCAGCAGCGTTGCGACCGCCCGCAATCAGCCCCAGCATTTT. The whole variable domain, remainder taken from reference TRBV9 and TRBJ1-5, is DSGVTQTPKHLITATGQRVTLRCSPRSGDLSVYWYQQSLDQGLQFLIQYYNGEERAKGNILERFSAQQFPDLHSELNLSSLELGDSALYFCASSVATARNQPQHFGDGTRLSIL.

V gene TRBV20-1 combines with J gene TRBJ1-5; 7 nucleotides agree with TRBD1. The CDR3 has 15 residues. Per germline, CDR1 DFQATT and CDR2 SNEGSKA (reference sequence). Trimming at V came to 0 bases and at J to 1 base, leaving 3 bases not matched to a gene. CDR3 DNA sequence: TGCAGTGCTAGAGATCGAGGGGGCAGCAATCAGCCCCAGCATTTT. Residues: CSARDRGGSNQPQHF.

V usage is TRBV24-1 and J usage is TRBJ2-3; tentative D call: TRBD1 (6 bases). V lost 6 bases, J lost 3 bases, and 12 bases lay in between. CDR3 length: 14 amino acids. Germline V gene sequence: CDR1 KGHDR, CDR2 SFDVKD. DNA of the CDR3: TGTGCCACCAGTCCAGGGGCCAGGACAGATACGCAGTATTTT. Translation gives CATSPGARTDTQYF.

Concerning this clonotype: The CDR3 does not end in the conserved phenylalanine or tryptophan, so this is likely a read error. Because the CDR3's place on the DNA is in doubt, the DNA is left out and the CDR3 is given as listed by TCRdb. The chain recombines TRBV9 with TRBJ1-1; TRBD1, as called in the table, went unchecked against the DNA. The CDR3 contains 13 residues when both ends are counted. Germline V gene lookup returns CDR1 SGDLS and CDR2 YYNGEE. The CDR3 protein is CASSVGGTGLTYV.

On this clonotype itself: An end of the junction differs from the germline gene, which may be a read error. The chain uses TRBV7-6 and TRBJ2-1; D may match TRBD1 or TRBD2 (5 bases each). There are 13 residues in the CDR3. Germline V gives CDR1 SGHVS, CDR2 FNYEAQ. DNA for the CDR3: TGTGCCAGCAGTGCGGGCAGGGCCCATGCACCCCTCTTC. The encoded protein is CASSAGRAHAPLF.

V usage is TRBV7-3 and J usage is TRBJ2-5; 9 positions agree with TRBD2. With V trimmed by 5 bases and J by 11 bases, 15 bases remained unmatched. The CDR3 is 15 amino acids. From germline, CDR1 is SGHTA and CDR2 FQGTGA. As DNA, the CDR3 is TGTGCCAGCAGCCTAGCGGGGACCTGGGGTGCGACGCAGTACTTC. Amino acids: CASSLAGTWGATQYF.

V is TRBV7-9 and J is TRBJ2-7, with TRBD2 as a possible D gene (5 bases). Between the trimmed V and J ends, which lost 2 bases and 3 bases, there was a span of 8 bases. Germline lookup yields CDR1 SEHNR and CDR2 FQNEAQ (reference sequence). The CDR3 consists of 13 residues. In nucleotides, the CDR3 is TGTGCCAGCAGCTTACTCGGGGTCTACGAGCAGTACTTC. Its translation is CASSLLGVYEQYF.

Points on this clonotype: It is likely a read error, because the conserved phenylalanine at the end of the CDR3 is missing. It is unclear where the CDR3 begins or ends on the DNA, so no DNA is shown, and the CDR3 is as TCRdb lists it. The chain couples TRBV7-9 to TRBJ2-3; the table's D call, TRBD2, was not checked against the DNA. The CDR3 length is 13 residues, termini included. Looked up from germline, CDR1 is SEHNR and CDR2 is FQNEAQ (reference sequence). CDR3: CASSLRSSNSPLH.